This T cell receptor beta chain was identified during a study of blood T cell repertoires in COVID-19. Study in general: The United States, Italy and Spain were the sources of the acute and convalescent COVID-19 samples.

Study processing details: By means of reference gene primer amplification, nucleated cell counts were estimated. Clones were read by immunoSEQ multiplex PCR, and TCRdb kept only the in-frame ones, dropping some. The V and J calls and clone size come from that table; D and trimming were worked out from the DNA. The table lists 75,000 to 85,000 clones, around 82% of them singletons, with around 7.2% in the top ten. Germline CDR1 SGDLS, CDR2 YYNGEE. Germline trimming cut 3 bases from V and 3 bases from J; bases unmatched to any gene: 4. The CDR3 is 14 residues long. This clone was seen at least ten times.

This chain connects TRBV9 to TRBJ2-7, with 9 bases matching TRBD2. The sequencing sample was made of peripheral blood. The receptor's source is a human donor in a cohort sampled during active COVID-19. The CDR3 nucleotides read TGTGCCAGCAGCGCAGCGGGGGGTTTCTACGAGCAGTACTTC. Translated: CASSAAGGFYEQYF. Full variable domain (remainder filled in from reference TRBV9 and TRBJ2-7): DSGVTQTPKHLITATGQRVTLRCSPRSGDLSVYWYQQSLDQGLQFLIQYYNGEERAKGNILERFSAQQFPDLHSELNLSSLELGDSALYFCASSAAGGFYEQYFGPGTRLTVT.